A single sample gave rise to the 8 T cell receptor beta chains below, sequenced in a study of cytomegalovirus exposure and HLA in healthy donors. The protocol was immunoSEQ multiplex PCR, while the TCRdb copy is restricted to in-frame clones and leaves out a portion. The profile shows approximately 120,000 clones, around 94% of them singletons. The material sequenced was PBMCs. All receptors come from a young woman in good health and CMV-seronegative.

The V and J genes are TRBV7-6 and TRBJ2-1; 9 bases agree with TRBD2. The CDR3 is 20 residues long. In germline, CDR1 is SGHVS, CDR2 FNYEAQ. V lost 4 bases and J lost 0; bases outside the gene matches: 16. This chain's CDR3 is CASSSPRLADHGSSYNEQFF. The CDR3 coding sequence is TGTGCCAGCAGCTCCCCCCGACTAGCGGACCATGGGAGCTCCTACAATGAGCAGTTCTTC.

The V call is TRBV28, the J call TRBJ2-1; 8 positions agree with TRBD2. V gave up 2 bases and J gave up 7 bases; unmatched junction bases: 13. CDR3 length equals 17 residues. Per the germline V gene, CDR1 is MDHEN and CDR2 is SYDVKM. CDR3 nucleotides: TGTGCCAGCAGTTTAGTACCAGCGGGGGTGCTGGGAAATGAGCAGTTCTTC. Protein sequence: CASSLVPAGVLGNEQFF.

The CDR3 spells CATSRRPGQGALNQPQHF. For the CDR3, the DNA is TGTGCCACCAGCAGACGCCCGGGACAGGGGGCATTGAATCAGCCCCAGCATTTT. This chain links TRBV15 with TRBJ1-5; 12 bases map to TRBD1. The CDR3 extends over 18 amino acids. With 2 bases clipped from V and 4 bases from J, the junction kept 9 bases outside the gene matches. The V gene's germline CDR1 is LNHNV and CDR2 YYDKDF (reference sequence).

The chain recombines TRBV11-1 with TRBJ1-2, with TRBD1 identical over 8 bases. J lost 5 bases, V lost 3 bases, and 5 bases had no gene match. Germline loops: CDR1 SGHAT, CDR2 FQDESV (reference sequence). The length of the CDR3 is 14 residues. The chain's CDR3 is CASSLAGGVYGYTF. The CDR3 bases are TGTGCCAGCAGCTTGGCAGGGGGCGTATATGGCTACACCTTC.

The chain combines TRBV2 with TRBJ2-7; D perhaps matches TRBD1 (6 bases). V lost 8 bases and J 5 bases, leaving 13 bases between the germline ends. This CDR3 comprises 12 residues. Germline CDR1 and CDR2: SNHLY and FYNNEI. CDR3 coding DNA: TGTGCCAGCGGCGTGGACAGTGACGAGCAGTACTTC. It codes for CASGVDSDEQYF.

This clone was picked up a small number of times. This rearrangement joins TRBV5-6 to TRBJ1-2; 7 nucleotides match TRBD1. The CDR3 sequence is 12 residues long. The V gene end was trimmed by 5 bases and the J gene end by 7 bases; junction bases not matched to a gene: 5. From germline, CDR1 is SGHDT and CDR2 YYEEEE. This CDR3 is CASSQTGRGYTF. CDR3 DNA: TGTGCCAGCAGTCAGACAGGGCGTGGCTACACCTTC.

This clone has only one observation. V gene TRBV5-1 combines with J gene TRBJ1-2; TRBD1 aligns across 10 bases. Per germline, CDR1 SGHRS and CDR2 YFSETQ. The CDR3 loop spans 16 amino acids. J lost 7 bases, V lost 0 bases, and 9 bases had no gene match. In DNA, the CDR3 is TGCGCCAGCAGCTTGGGGACTGCGACAGGGGGCGGTGGCTACACCTTC. Its translation: CASSLGTATGGGGYTF.

The rearrangement joins TRBV7-2 to TRBJ2-1; 8 nucleotides match TRBD2. The CDR3 runs 15 residues. The ends lost 2 bases at V and 4 bases at J; junction bases unmatched: 4. Germline V gives CDR1 SGHTA, CDR2 FQGNSA. The CDR3 protein is CASSLNGGGYNEQFF. For the CDR3, the DNA is TGTGCCAGCAGCTTAAACGGCGGGGGGTACAATGAGCAGTTCTTC.